Below, 10 T cell receptor beta chains from the same sample are listed, as sequenced in a study of blood T cells in healthy people across ages. Next came a second PCR, run for roughly 6 to 11 cycles, which used a sample-barcoded 5' primer along with a J-beta primer mix. TCRdb reprocessed the 5' RACE reads with MiXCR, giving one entry per CDR3 protein. The table has 1.5 million to 2 million distinct CDR3 sequences, under 30% seen once. Specimen: blood. The receptors originated from a woman aged 30 to 39 in good health.

This clonotype appeared a few times. CDR3 coding DNA: TGTGCCAGCAGTGGGGCCTCAGGGACCTTC. It is translated as CASSGASGTF. The chain links TRBV6-1 to TRBJ1-2; D may be TRBD1 (5 bases). This CDR3 is built from 10 residues. Trimming took 4 bases from V and 14 from J, leaving 11 bases between them. Germline V gene sequence: CDR1 MNHNS, CDR2 SASEGT.

This clonotype turned up a few times. The chain has TRBV15 and TRBJ1-5; D gene uncertain. The germline V and J ends were trimmed by 6 bases and 3 bases, with 15 bases remaining between them. Germline V gives CDR1 LNHNV, CDR2 YYDKDF (reference sequence). The length of the CDR3 is 15 residues. CDR3 protein: CATRTLGENNQPQHF. The CDR3 DNA reads as TGTGCCACCAGAACCCTCGGCGAGAACAATCAGCCCCAGCATTTT.

CDR3 sequence (DNA): TGCAGCGCCAGAACACTGAGTACTGAAGCTTTCTTT. Amino acids: CSARTLSTEAFF. V usage is TRBV20-1 and J usage is TRBJ1-1; D is undetermined. Germline V lookup: CDR1 DFQATT, CDR2 SNEGSKA (reference sequence). The CDR3 is 12 residues long.

The chain couples TRBV7-2 to TRBJ2-3; tentative D call: TRBD1 (6 bases). Trimming stripped 2 bases from V and 5 bases from J, with 20 bases between. The length of the CDR3 is 17 residues. Germline-derived CDR1 and CDR2 are SGHTA and FQGNSA. CDR3 in DNA: TGTGCCAGCAGCTTAATGGTTGGTGTCTCAGGGGTAGATACGCAGTATTTT. It yields the protein CASSLMVGVSGVDTQYF.

V and J are TRBV2 and TRBJ2-3; a possible D gene is TRBD2 (6 bases). The CDR3 length is 14 residues. Germline CDR1 is SNHLY and CDR2 is FYNNEI. V was shortened by 2 bases and J by 6 bases, with 12 bases between the two germline ends. CDR3 region: CASSELRGGDTQYF. The CDR3 DNA reads TGTGCCAGCAGTGAACTAAGGGGAGGCGATACGCAGTATTTT.

As concerns this clonotype: One base away lies a much larger clone, so this may be a sequencing read error. The rearrangement joins TRBV20-1 to TRBJ2-4; 7 bases fit TRBD1. The V gene's germline CDR1 is DFQATT and CDR2 SNEGSKA (reference sequence). This CDR3 is built from 15 residues. This CDR3 reads CGARDPGQSEGIQYF. DNA for the CDR3: TGCGGTGCTAGGGACCCGGGACAGTCCGAGGGCATTCAGTACTTC.

The CDR3 protein is CASSYSQGIGSPLHF. The CDR3, as DNA: TGTGCCAGCAGTTACTCTCAGGGAATAGGTTCACCCCTCCACTTT. The chain combines TRBV6-6 with TRBJ1-6, with D maybe TRBD1 (5 bases). The CDR3 length is 15 residues. V was clipped by 0 bases and J by 9 bases, with 12 bases between them. Looked up from germline, CDR1 is MNHNY and CDR2 is SVGAGI (reference sequence).

This clonotype was seen just once. This chain uses TRBV20-1 with TRBJ2-5, with D possibly called TRBD1 or TRBD2 (6 bases each). V was clipped by 1 base and J by 11 bases, with 23 bases between them. Germline V CDR1 and CDR2: DFQATT, SNEGSKA (reference sequence). The CDR3 spans 15 residues. Here the CDR3 DNA reads TGCAGTGCTAGAGTAGGCCAGGGGAAGCGGAGGGAGCAGTACTTC. This codes for CSARVGQGKRREQYF.

Ten or more counts support this clonotype. The chain recombines TRBV20-1 with TRBJ1-2, with a weak D call TRBD1 (6 bases). Germline V gene data show CDR1 as DFQATT and CDR2 as SNEGSKA (reference sequence). The V end was cut by 1 base, the J end by 4 bases, with 16 bases between. The CDR3 length is 15 residues. CDR3 protein: CSARASQGNSYGYTF. CDR3 coding DNA: TGCAGTGCTAGAGCCTCCCAGGGGAATTCCTATGGCTACACCTTC.

On this clonotype itself: One end of the junction varies from germline; a read error may be responsible. The rearrangement uses TRBV7-9 and TRBJ2-7; possible D gene TRBD1, 5 bases. Germline V gives CDR1 SEHNR, CDR2 FQNEAQ (reference sequence). There are 12 residues in the CDR3. DNA for the CDR3: TGTGCCAGCAGTAGAGACAGCTACGAGCAGGACTTC. Its translation is CASSRDSYEQDF.